What follows are 30 T cell receptor beta chains derived from one specimen sequenced in a study of T-cell reconstitution after alpha-beta-depleted transplantation in children (dated by TCRdb to the mid-2010s). The sample's treatment or condition label is to be understood as: allogeneic hematopoietic cell transplantation with graft depleted of TCRalphabeta T cells and CD19 B cells. Libraries were prepared through PCR. The sequencing machine was an Illumina HiSeq 2500. Molecular barcoding was employed in the preparation of TCR libraries, with unique molecular identifiers being used to normalize TCRbeta repertoire quantification. TCRdb's own reprocessing of the public reads used fastp at Q25 and MiXCR and kept productive beta chains. Here each entry gathers all rows of one CDR3 protein and keeps the most common genes and DNA. For this sample the table gives 15,000 to 20,000 distinct CDR3 sequences, of which roughly 12% were detected only once. Around two thirds of the sample goes to the ten largest clones.

Source: PBMCs, mostly from graft donor cells, taken 180 days after TCRalphabeta/CD19-depleted stem cell transplant. The receptors come from a boy under two years old who had a stem cell transplant for Wiskott-Aldrich syndrome, so the T cells may come from the graft donor.

This clonotype was recorded a few times. The V and J genes are TRBV6-6 and TRBJ2-7; D remains ambiguous. Germline V gives CDR1 MNHNY, CDR2 SVGAGI (reference sequence). Trimming took off 5 bases at V and 6 bases at J, with 8 bases between the two ends. The CDR3 runs 11 residues. The CDR3 DNA is TGTGCCAGCAGTCTAGGTGGCGAGCAGTACTTC. Translated: CASSLGGEQYF.

To note about this clonotype: A much larger clone differs from this one at a single base, so this may be a read error. This sequence joins TRBV5-1 and TRBJ2-1, with 8 bases matching TRBD2. The V segment lost 0 bases and the J segment 11 bases; nucleotides outside the gene matches: 7. Looked up from germline, CDR1 is SGHRS and CDR2 is YFSETQ. The length of the CDR3 is 14 residues. The DNA of the CDR3 is TGCGCCAGCAGCTTGGCGGGAGGGCCTTATAAGCAGTTCTTC. Translating gives CASSLAGGPYKQFF.

In its sample, this clonotype was seen many times. The chain has TRBV12-3 or TRBV12-4 and TRBJ1-2; no firm D call. Trimming took 0 bases from V and 1 from J, leaving 12 bases between them. This CDR3 comprises 16 residues. The CDR3 loop is CASSLAITTNNYGYTF. The DNA for the CDR3 is TGTGCCAGCAGTTTAGCTATAACTACCAATAACTATGGCTACACCTTC.

The rearrangement links TRBV5-1 to TRBJ2-3; the match to TRBD1 covers 8 bases. J was trimmed by 1 base and V by 2 bases; bases with no gene match: 3. The length of the CDR3 is 15 residues. In germline, CDR1 is SGHRS, CDR2 YFSETQ. CDR3 sequence: CASSFGQGGTDTQYF. In DNA, the CDR3 is TGCGCCAGCAGCTTCGGACAGGGAGGCACAGATACGCAGTATTTT.

Notes on this clonotype: This may stem from a read error, because a much larger clone lies one nucleotide away. The chain is built from TRBV4-2 and TRBJ2-5; TRBD2 aligns across 8 bases. The V segment lost 1 base and the J segment 1 base; nucleotides outside the gene matches: 5. Germline assignment: CDR1 LGHNA and CDR2 YNFKEQ. The CDR3 is made up of 16 amino acids. The CDR3 region is CASSQGVAGTQETQYF. CDR3 nucleotides: TGTGCCAGCAGCCAAGGGGTAGCGGGGACCCAAGAGACCCAGTACTTC.

This clonotype was counted ten times or more. The CDR3, as DNA: TGCGCCAGCAGCCATGGCGGGACTGCCAACGTGGAGACCCAGTACTTC. This codes for CASSHGGTANVETQYF. V and J are TRBV4-1 and TRBJ2-5; possible D gene TRBD2, 6 bases. The CDR3 runs 16 residues. Trimming cost V 3 bases and J 5 bases, with 19 bases left between them. The V gene's germline CDR1 is MGHRA and CDR2 YSYEKL.

This clonotype was seen repeatedly, ten times or more. The CDR3 reads CASSQDQISLEQFF. In DNA, the CDR3 is TGTGCCAGCAGCCAAGACCAAATTAGCCTAGAGCAGTTCTTC. The V call is TRBV3-1, the J call TRBJ2-1; no clear D gene. CDR3 length: 14 amino acids. Germline CDR1 LGHDT, CDR2 YNNKEL (reference sequence). V lost 0 bases to trimming and J lost 10 bases, with 13 bases between them.

This clonotype was seen at least ten times. V gene TRBV5-1 combines with J gene TRBJ1-2, with TRBD1 matching 10 bases. The CDR3 is 13 residues long. The V and J ends lost 4 bases and 6 bases, in that order; junction bases with no gene match: 3. Germline lookup yields CDR1 SGHRS and CDR2 YFSETQ. As DNA, the CDR3 is TGCGCCAGCAGCCCGACAGGGGGCGATGGCTACACCTTC. It translates to CASSPTGGDGYTF.

This clonotype was recorded a few times. This chain links TRBV25-1 with TRBJ1-3, with no clear D. CDR3 length: 15 residues. V was clipped by 4 bases and J by 0 bases, with 10 bases between them. CDR1 and CDR2 (germline): MGHDK, SYGVNS. CDR3 protein: CASSVMGISGNTIYF. DNA of the CDR3: TGTGCCAGCAGTGTAATGGGGATCTCTGGAAACACCATATATTTT. Based on the CDR3 plus reference TRBV25-1 and TRBJ1-3, the full variable domain is EADIYQTPRYLVIGTGKKITLECSQTMGHDKMYWYQQDPGMELHLIHYSYGVNSTEKGDLSSESTVSRIRTEHFPLTLESARPSHTSQYLCASSVMGISGNTIYFGEGSWLTVV.

The V gene is TRBV7-9, the J gene TRBJ2-3; 7 positions match TRBD2. V was pared by 4 bases and J by 5 bases, with 12 bases of the junction left unmatched. This CDR3 is 16 amino acids long. The germline CDR1 and CDR2 sequences are SEHNR and FQNEAQ (reference sequence). The DNA of the CDR3 is TGTGCCAGCAGCTCCTTGGGGGAGGGCCAAGTAGATACGCAGTATTTT. Translation gives CASSSLGEGQVDTQYF.

The V and J genes are TRBV19 and TRBJ2-1; 7 nucleotides match TRBD1. V lost 7 bases to trimming and J lost 3 bases; unmatched junction nucleotides: 3. CDR1 is LNHDA and CDR2 is SQIVND in the germline V gene (reference sequence). CDR3 length: 13 amino acids. The DNA of the CDR3 is TGTGCCAGTACCCGGGACAGCTACAATGAGCAGTTCTTC. It is translated as CASTRDSYNEQFF.

In this sample, this clonotype turned up many times. The rearrangement links TRBV5-1 to TRBJ1-3; TRBD1 aligns across 9 bases. The CDR3 runs to 13 residues. Germline V CDR1 and CDR2: SGHRS, YFSETQ. Losses at the gene ends were 2 bases for V and 8 bases for J; bases not matched to a gene: 2. CDR3 DNA: TGCGCCAGCAGCTTCCGACAGGGGGACACCATATATTTT. This sequence encodes CASSFRQGDTIYF.

This clonotype appeared many times. The chain recombines TRBV5-1 with TRBJ2-6; no clear D gene. This CDR3 is 14 amino acids long. V lost 0 bases, J lost 2 bases, and 3 bases lay in between. In germline, CDR1 is SGHRS, CDR2 YFSETQ. The CDR3 sequence: CASSLDPGANVLTF. The CDR3 coding sequence is TGCGCCAGCAGCTTGGACCCTGGGGCCAACGTCCTGACTTTC. The whole variable domain, remainder taken from reference TRBV5-1 and TRBJ2-6, is KAGVTQTPRYLIKTRGQQVTLSCSPISGHRSVSWYQQTPGQGLQFLFEYFSETQRNKGNFPGRFSGRQFSNSRSEMNVSTLELGDSALYLCASSLDPGANVLTFGAGSRLTVL.

This clonotype was detected a few times. The chain links TRBV5-1 to TRBJ2-5; either TRBD1 or TRBD2 may supply D (6 bases each). Germline-derived CDR1 and CDR2 are SGHRS and YFSETQ. V lost 1 base to trimming and J lost 3 bases, with 10 bases between them. The CDR3 length is 14 residues. CDR3 in amino acids: CASSLTRGEETQYF. The CDR3 DNA reads as TGCGCCAGCAGCTTGACTAGGGGGGAAGAGACCCAGTACTTC.

This clonotype was detected only a few times. This sequence joins TRBV14 and TRBJ2-2, with TRBD2 identical over 7 bases. Trimming at V came to 4 bases and at J to 4 bases, leaving 6 bases not matched to a gene. CDR1 is SGHDN and CDR2 is FVKESK in the germline V gene. The CDR3 length is 15 residues. CDR3 DNA: TGTGCCAGCAGCCTAAAGCGGGGAGCCACCGGGGAGCTGTTTTTT. Translation: CASSLKRGATGELFF.

This clonotype came up many times. This rearrangement joins TRBV5-6 to TRBJ2-3; weak D call: TRBD2 (5 bases). This CDR3 spans 15 amino acids. In germline, CDR1 is SGHDT, CDR2 YYEEEE. Trimming cost V 5 bases and J 0 bases, with 13 bases left between them. The CDR3 DNA is TGTGCCAGCAGTCACGCGGGCGCTAGCACAGATACGCAGTATTTT. This sequence encodes CASSHAGASTDTQYF.

Ten or more counts support this clonotype. Here the CDR3 reads CASNVNTEAFF. The DNA of the CDR3 is TGTGCCAGCAACGTGAACACTGAAGCTTTCTTT. The chain employs TRBV28 and TRBJ1-1; no definite D call. Germline CDR1 MDHEN, CDR2 SYDVKM. The CDR3 covers 11 residues. V was trimmed by 7 bases and J by 0 bases, leaving 3 bases between them.

This clonotype was seen at least ten times. The chain couples TRBV7-9 to TRBJ2-3; D is unresolved. This CDR3 region has 13 residues. Per the germline V gene, CDR1 is SEHNR and CDR2 is FQNEAQ (reference sequence). Trimming took off 2 bases at V and 2 bases at J, with 5 bases between the two ends. CDR3 sequence: CASSLRDTDTQYF. CDR3 DNA: TGTGCCAGCAGCTTAAGGGACACAGATACGCAGTATTTT. The complete variable domain, with remaining parts taken from reference TRBV7-9 and TRBJ2-3, reads DTGVSQNPRHKITKRGQNVTFRCDPISEHNRLYWYRQTLGQGPEFLTYFQNEAQLEKSRLLSDRFSAERPKGSFSTLEIQRTEQGDSAMYLCASSLRDTDTQYFGPGTRLTVL.

This chain connects TRBV18 to TRBJ2-7; D possibly corresponds to TRBD1 (7 bases). CDR3 length equals 16 residues. The germline CDR1 and CDR2 sequences are KGHSH and LQKENI. V was pared by 0 bases and J by 4 bases, with 16 bases between. This CDR3 reads CASSPPAGGGKYEQYF. CDR3 sequence (DNA): TGTGCCAGCTCACCACCGGCAGGGGGAGGCAAATACGAGCAGTACTTC.

The genes are TRBV11-3 and TRBJ2-3; D may be TRBD2 (5 bases). V lost 4 bases, J lost 4 bases, and 15 bases lay in between. The germline V gene encodes CDR1 SGHNT and CDR2 YENEEA. The CDR3 has 15 amino acids. CDR3 bases: TGTGCCAGCAGCTCGGGCCGAGGGTTCGCAGATACGCAGTATTTT. It yields the protein CASSSGRGFADTQYF.

This rearrangement joins TRBV2 to TRBJ2-7; TRBD2 is a possible D gene (6 bases). V gave up 7 bases and J gave up 4 bases, with 23 bases separating them. Per germline, CDR1 SNHLY and CDR2 FYNNEI. The CDR3 extends over 16 amino acids. The CDR3 here is CASTTSWAVVGYEQYF. The CDR3 coding sequence is TGTGCCAGCACGACTAGTTGGGCCGTTGTCGGGTACGAGCAGTACTTC.

The V call is TRBV5-1, the J call TRBJ2-7, with D possibly TRBD1 on 6 matching bases. Germline lookup yields CDR1 SGHRS and CDR2 YFSETQ. Trimming stripped 5 bases from V and 3 bases from J, with 18 bases between. The CDR3 has 15 amino acids. The CDR3 nucleotides are TGCGCCAGCAGGCCAGGGGCGCCCTCGCACTACGAGCAGTACTTC. Its translation: CASRPGAPSHYEQYF.

This sequence joins TRBV20-1 and TRBJ2-3, with TRBD2 identical over 10 bases. The V gene's germline CDR1 is DFQATT and CDR2 SNEGSKA (reference sequence). The trim removed 6 bases at V and 0 bases at J, leaving 9 bases unmatched. This CDR3 has 16 amino acids. The CDR3 reads CSAFTVAGGSTDTQYF. CDR3 nucleotides: TGCAGTGCGTTTACCGTAGCGGGAGGTAGCACAGATACGCAGTATTTT.

The chain couples TRBV18 to TRBJ1-2; D gene uncertain. The germline gives CDR1 KGHSH, CDR2 LQKENI. Trimming took off 3 bases at V and 3 bases at J, with 11 bases between the two ends. The CDR3 is 14 residues long. The CDR3 sequence: CASSPKGLDYGYTF. CDR3 sequence (DNA): TGTGCCAGCTCACCGAAAGGCCTAGACTATGGCTACACCTTC.

The sample holds a few counts of this clonotype. This sequence joins TRBV6-2 or TRBV6-3 and TRBJ2-1; D might be TRBD2 (7 bases). Germline lookup yields CDR1 MNHEY and CDR2 SVGEGT. CDR3 length: 20 residues. Trimming left V 0 bases short and J 0 bases short, with 21 bases between. The DNA for the CDR3 is TGTGCCAGCAGTTACTCGGGGGCTAGCGGTACCCGAATCTCCTACAATGAGCAGTTCTTC. Its translation is CASSYSGASGTRISYNEQFF.

This clonotype was seen at least ten times. Relative to the germline gene, one junction end is altered; a read error may explain this. This sequence joins TRBV27 and TRBJ2-7, with no clear D. Per germline, CDR1 MNHEY and CDR2 SMNVEV (reference sequence). The CDR3 length is 13 residues. CDR3 in amino acids: CASSPHPLYEQYF. As DNA, the CDR3 is TGTGCCAGCAGTCCCCACCCCCTTTACGAACAGTACTTC.

This clonotype was found a few times. This chain links TRBV7-6 with TRBJ2-3; TRBD2 matches 10 bases. The CDR3 loop spans 16 amino acids. CDR1 and CDR2 (germline): SGHVS, FNYEAQ. Trimming at V came to 5 bases and at J to 0 bases, leaving 5 bases not matched to a gene. The CDR3 sequence: CASSLQTSGSTDTQYF. The CDR3 bases are TGTGCCAGCAGCCTACAGACTAGCGGGAGCACAGATACGCAGTATTTT.

The sample holds a few counts of this clonotype. The CDR3 spells CASSYDYNEQFF. The CDR3 DNA reads TGCGCCAGCAGCTACGACTACAATGAGCAGTTCTTC. The chain combines TRBV5-1 with TRBJ2-1; unclear D gene. CDR3 length: 12 residues. Germline loops: CDR1 SGHRS, CDR2 YFSETQ. V lost 3 bases to trimming and J lost 3 bases, with 4 bases between them. Filled out from reference TRBV5-1 and TRBJ2-1, the complete variable domain reads KAGVTQTPRYLIKTRGQQVTLSCSPISGHRSVSWYQQTPGQGLQFLFEYFSETQRNKGNFPGRFSGRQFSNSRSEMNVSTLELGDSALYLCASSYDYNEQFFGPGTRLTVL.

This clonotype was recorded at least ten times. Written as DNA, the CDR3 is TGTGCCAGCTCACCGGTGTCCGGGGCTGGCAGAGAGACCCAGTACTTC. Protein: CASSPVSGAGRETQYF. The rearrangement uses TRBV18 and TRBJ2-5; D is perhaps TRBD1 or TRBD2 (5 bases each). The germline V and J ends were trimmed by 3 bases and 4 bases, with 18 bases remaining between them. Per the germline V gene, CDR1 is KGHSH and CDR2 is LQKENI. The CDR3 consists of 16 residues. The full variable domain, completed using reference TRBV18 and TRBJ2-5, is NAGVMQNPRHLVRRRGQEARLRCSPMKGHSHVYWYRQLPEEGLKFMVYLQKENIIDESGMPKERFSAEFPKEGPSILRIQQVVRGDSAAYFCASSPVSGAGRETQYFGPGTRLLVL.

The gene calls are TRBV18 and TRBJ2-7; 9 positions agree with TRBD1. Trimming removed 1 base from V and 5 bases from J; junction bases left unmatched: 6. The germline CDR1 and CDR2 sequences are KGHSH and LQKENI. CDR3 length equals 15 residues. The CDR3, as DNA: TGTGCCAGCTCACCACGGGGGGACAGGGTCCACGAGCAGTACTTC. This gives the protein CASSPRGDRVHEQYF.